This T cell receptor (beta chain) was sequenced during a study of blood T cell repertoires in COVID-19 (TCRdb year 2020). Study-level background: Collaborator samples came from the United States, Italy and Spain and covered acute and convalescent phases of COVID-19. The material from the prospective study consisted of cDNA or gDNA derived from T cells, B-cell-depleted T cells, or PBMCs. Subjects who had been exposed to COVID-19, were actively infected with it, or had recovered from it provided the deeply sampled blood TCRbeta repertoires that made up the dataset. The repertoires were made available in a free public database intended to serve as a resource for research on the immune response to SARS-CoV-2. Samples were obtained from the ongoing ImmuneRACE study (first 160 participants) and from about 1,300 subjects provided by 6 global collaborators. A de-identified subject ID, COVID-19 status, age in years and sex were almost always included in the sample metadata. Where available, HLA class I and class II types were obtained from metadata supplied by the sample provider rather than from assay-based typing.

Study-wide findings and limitations: The quantity of clinical and demographic metadata differed by source and by participant and was supplied without curation.

As concerns this clone: Its antigen has not been determined. Nothing much larger sits one base from this clone, and base qualities are not available.

The immunoSEQ Assay, a bias-controlled multiplex PCR, was used to amplify TCRbeta CDR3 regions from genomic DNA. The authors processed their data as follows. The number of nucleated cells in each sample was estimated by amplification of reference gene primers within the assay. To quantify the absolute abundance of each unique TCRbeta CDR3 rearrangement, sequence reads were collapsed and filtered. For each sample, productive Simpson clonality was calculated as the square root of Simpson's diversity index across productive rearrangements. The source is immuneACCESS, and TCRdb retained only in-frame sequences with V and J called. Part of the clones is not carried over; for the studies checked, unresolved V genes explain less than half of this, and the remainder is unexplained. The D gene and trimming were derived from the DNA, and the V and J assignments and clone size from that table. The sample table records 200,000 to 250,000 clones; 88% of these occur just once. Clones ranked in the top ten supply roughly 15% of the sample.

Enrolling through a virtual design, the prospective study's participants ranged in age from roughly 18 to 95 years and lived across 24 United States geographic areas. Cohort assignment in the prospective study relied on participant-reported clinical history from a screening survey and a study questionnaire. Each participant in the prospective study had whole blood, serum and a nasopharyngeal or oropharyngeal swab collected by mobile phlebotomists. Over a roughly 2-month period, participants in the prospective study had the option of providing additional blood draws and questionnaires. Before DNA extraction, prospective study blood samples were shipped either frozen or at room temperature. CDR1 and CDR2, per the germline V gene (reference sequence), are SEHNR and FQNEAQ. There are 15 amino acids in the CDR3, from cysteine to phenylalanine inclusive. The retained sequence is limited to the CDR3, 45 bases, with the frame set at the first base. V sheds 3 bases and J sheds 5 bases, leaving 17 bases between their ends.

The receptor's source is a woman aged 45-65 years with acute COVID-19. This receptor chain uses TRBV7-9 and TRBJ2-7; possibly the D gene is TRBD2, per 7 matching bases. The sample consisted of PBMCs or T cells enriched from blood (not recorded which). The CDR3 here reads CASSLGGVQGHEQYF. The DNA sequence is given as TGTGCCAGCAGCTTGGGAGGGGTACAGGGCCACGAGCAGTACTTC.